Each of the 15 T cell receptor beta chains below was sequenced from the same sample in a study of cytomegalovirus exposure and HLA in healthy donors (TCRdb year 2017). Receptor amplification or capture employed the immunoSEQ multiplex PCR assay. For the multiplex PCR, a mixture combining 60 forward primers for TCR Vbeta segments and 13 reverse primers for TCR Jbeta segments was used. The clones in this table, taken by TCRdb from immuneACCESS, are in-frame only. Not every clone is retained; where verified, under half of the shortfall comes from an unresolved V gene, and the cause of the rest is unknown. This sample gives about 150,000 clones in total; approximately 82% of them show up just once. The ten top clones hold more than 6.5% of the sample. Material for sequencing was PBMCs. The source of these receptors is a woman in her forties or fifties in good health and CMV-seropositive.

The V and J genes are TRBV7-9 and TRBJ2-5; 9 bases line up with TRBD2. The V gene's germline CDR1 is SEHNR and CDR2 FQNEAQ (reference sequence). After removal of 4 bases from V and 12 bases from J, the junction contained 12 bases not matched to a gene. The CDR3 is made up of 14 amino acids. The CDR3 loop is CASSSSVAGEIEYF. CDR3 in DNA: TGTGCCAGCAGCTCTTCGGTAGCGGGGGAGATCGAGTACTTC.

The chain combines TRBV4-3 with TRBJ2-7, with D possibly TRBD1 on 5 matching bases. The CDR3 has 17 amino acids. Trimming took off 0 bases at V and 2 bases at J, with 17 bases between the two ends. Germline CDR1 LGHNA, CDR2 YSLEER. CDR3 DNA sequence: TGCGCCAGCAGCCAAGAAAGTTTTGGAGACAGCCCCTACGAGCAGTACTTC. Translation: CASSQESFGDSPYEQYF.

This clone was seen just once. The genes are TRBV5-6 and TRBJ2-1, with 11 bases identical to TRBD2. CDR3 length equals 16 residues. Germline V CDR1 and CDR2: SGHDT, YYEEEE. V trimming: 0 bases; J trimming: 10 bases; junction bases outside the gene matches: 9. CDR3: CASSLGNSGGAIEQFF. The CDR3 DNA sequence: TGTGCCAGCAGCTTGGGTAATAGCGGGGGGGCAATCGAGCAGTTCTTC.

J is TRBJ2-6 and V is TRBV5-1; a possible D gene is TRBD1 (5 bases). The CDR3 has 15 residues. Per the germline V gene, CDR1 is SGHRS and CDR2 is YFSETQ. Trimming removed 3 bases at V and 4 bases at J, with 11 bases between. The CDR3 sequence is CASSYRTSGANVLTF. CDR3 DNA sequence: TGCGCCAGCAGCTACAGGACGTCGGGGGCCAACGTCCTGACTTTC.

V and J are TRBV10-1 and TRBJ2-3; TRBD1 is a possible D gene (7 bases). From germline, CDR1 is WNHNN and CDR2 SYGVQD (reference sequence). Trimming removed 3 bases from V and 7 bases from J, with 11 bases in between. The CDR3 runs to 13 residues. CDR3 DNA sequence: TGCGCCAGCAGTGAACAGGGGAGGAATACGCAGTATTTT. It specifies CASSEQGRNTQYF.

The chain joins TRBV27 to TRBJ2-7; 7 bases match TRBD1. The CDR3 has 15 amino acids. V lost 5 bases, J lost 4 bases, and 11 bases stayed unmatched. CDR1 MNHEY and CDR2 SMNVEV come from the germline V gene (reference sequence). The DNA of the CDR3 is TGTGCCAGCAGTCGATCCCCGGGACAGCCTTACGAGCAGTACTTC. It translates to CASSRSPGQPYEQYF.

The CDR3 nucleotides read TGTGCCAGCAGCCTCGGGGGGACAGGGAGGAACACTGAAGCTTTCTTT. Its translation is CASSLGGTGRNTEAFF. The chain employs TRBV5-4 and TRBJ1-1; 9 bases fit TRBD1. J was trimmed by 1 base and V by 4 bases; bases with no gene match: 8. The CDR3 is made up of 16 amino acids. CDR1 is SGHNT and CDR2 is YYREEE in the germline V gene (reference sequence). Together with reference TRBV5-4 and TRBJ1-1, the CDR3 gives the full variable domain: ETGVTQSPTHLIKTRGQQVTLRCSSQSGHNTVSWYQQALGQGPQFIFQYYREEENGRGNFPPRFSGLQFPNYSSELNVNALELDDSALYLCASSLGGTGRNTEAFFGQGTRLTVV.

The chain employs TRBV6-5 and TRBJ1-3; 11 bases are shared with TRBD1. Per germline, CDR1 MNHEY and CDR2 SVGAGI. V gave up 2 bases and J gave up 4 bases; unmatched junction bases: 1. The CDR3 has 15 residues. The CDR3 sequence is CASSYGQGAGNTIYF. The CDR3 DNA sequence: TGTGCCAGCAGTTACGGACAGGGGGCCGGAAACACCATATATTTT.

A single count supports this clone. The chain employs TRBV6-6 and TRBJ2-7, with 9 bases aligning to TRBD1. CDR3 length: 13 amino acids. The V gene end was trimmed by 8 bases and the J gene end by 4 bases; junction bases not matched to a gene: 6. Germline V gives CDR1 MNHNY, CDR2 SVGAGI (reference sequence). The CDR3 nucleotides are TGTGCCAGCCAACAGGGGGCTACGTACGAGCAGTACTTC. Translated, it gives CASQQGATYEQYF.

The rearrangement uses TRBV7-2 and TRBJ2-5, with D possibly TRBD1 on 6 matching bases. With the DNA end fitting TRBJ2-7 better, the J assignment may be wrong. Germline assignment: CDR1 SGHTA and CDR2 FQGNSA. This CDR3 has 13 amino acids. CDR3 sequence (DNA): TGTGCCAGCAGCTCACAGGGTGGCTACGAGCAGTACTTC. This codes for CASSSQGGYEQYF.

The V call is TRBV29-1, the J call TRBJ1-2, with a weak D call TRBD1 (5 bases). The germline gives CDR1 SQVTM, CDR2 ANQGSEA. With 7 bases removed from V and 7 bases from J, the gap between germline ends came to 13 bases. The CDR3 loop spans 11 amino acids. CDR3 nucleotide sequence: TGCAGCGCAGGGAAGGGTGGTGGCTACACCTTC. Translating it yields CSAGKGGGYTF.

The CDR3 region has the DNA TGTGCCATCAGTGTTCAGGGGAGAACAGATACGCAGTATTTT. Protein sequence: CAISVQGRTDTQYF. The rearrangement links TRBV10-3 to TRBJ2-3, with D possibly being TRBD1 (6 bases). This CDR3 is 14 amino acids long. Trimming took 4 bases from V and 3 from J, leaving 11 bases between them. Germline CDR1 is ENHRY and CDR2 is SYGVKD.

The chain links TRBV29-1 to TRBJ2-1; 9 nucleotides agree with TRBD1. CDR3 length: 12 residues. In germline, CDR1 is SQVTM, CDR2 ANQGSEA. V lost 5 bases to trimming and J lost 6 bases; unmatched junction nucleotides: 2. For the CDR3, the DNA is TGCAGCGTTATGGACAGGGGCAATGAGCAGTTCTTC. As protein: CSVMDRGNEQFF.

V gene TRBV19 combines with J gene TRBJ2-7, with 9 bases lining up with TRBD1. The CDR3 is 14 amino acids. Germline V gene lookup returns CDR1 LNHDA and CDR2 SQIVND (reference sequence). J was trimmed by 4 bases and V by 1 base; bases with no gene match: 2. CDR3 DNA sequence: TGTGCCAGTAGTATAGGGACAGGGGAGTACGAGCAGTACTTC. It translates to CASSIGTGEYEQYF.

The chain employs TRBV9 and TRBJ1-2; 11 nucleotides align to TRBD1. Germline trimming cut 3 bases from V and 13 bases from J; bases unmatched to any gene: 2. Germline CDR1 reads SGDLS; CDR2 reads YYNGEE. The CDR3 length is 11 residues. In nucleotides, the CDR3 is TGTGCCAGCAGCGAGGGACAGGGGGTCACCTTC. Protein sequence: CASSEGQGVTF.